Listed below are T cell receptor beta chains from one sample, sequenced in a study of T cell responses to AZD1222 COVID-19 vaccine. The method was immunoSEQ multiplex PCR; TCRdb's version includes in-frame clones alone and lacks a portion of them. The table includes tens of thousands of clones, about 90% detected once. Source: peripheral blood, taken on day 0 of AZD1222 vaccination. The receptors stem from an adult in good health. The CDR3 runs from the conserved cysteine through the conserved F or W. D genes are given only for firm matches. Some rows have no size entry. The others give once, few or many, or a class for an expanded clone.

TRBV12-3/TRBV12-4	-	TRBJ2-7	-	TGTGCCAGCAGTTTCCCTCCCCCCTACGAGCAGTACTTC	CASSFPPPYEQYF
TRBV18	few	TRBJ1-5	TRBD1	TGTGCCAGCTCACCGACAGGGGATCCTCATCAGCCCCAGCATTTT	CASSPTGDPHQPQHF
TRBV9	-	TRBJ2-7	TRBD2	TGTGCCAGCAGCCCGGAAGAGCGGGAGAACGACGAGCAGTACTTC	CASSPEERENDEQYF
TRBV6-4	-	TRBJ1-1	-	TGTGCCAGCAGTGACGGGGGAAGCCGGGCGGCTTTCTTT	CASSDGGSRAAFF
TRBV7-3	-	TRBJ2-1	TRBD2	TGTGCCAGCAGCCCCTCGACTAGCGGGGCATACAATGAGCAGTTCTTC	CASSPSTSGAYNEQFF
TRBV7-3	-	TRBJ2-7	-	TGTGCCAGCAGCTTAATAAGATCGCGGGACAGAACCTACGAGCAGTACTTC	CASSLIRSRDRTYEQYF
TRBV11-3	-	TRBJ2-2	-	TGTGCCAGCAGCTTAGGTTTGAGTACCGGGGAGCTGTTTTTT	CASSLGLSTGELFF
TRBV18	-	TRBJ2-2	TRBD2	TGTGCCAGCTCCTCTAGCGGGAGAGGCTACACCGGGGAGCTGTTTTTT	CASSSSGRGYTGELFF
TRBV3-1/TRBV3-2	-	TRBJ1-2	-	TGTGCCAGCAGCCCTACGACCGCGACTAACTATGGCTACACCTTC	CASSPTTATNYGYTF
TRBV9	-	TRBJ2-7	-	TGTGCCAGCAGCGTAGTAGGGAATCCCTACGAGCAGTACTTC	CASSVVGNPYEQYF
TRBV3-1/TRBV3-2	-	TRBJ2-5	-	TGTGCCAGCAGCCAAGAAAGGGGCGAATGCGCGATACCCCAAGAGACCCAGTACTTC	CASSQERGECAIPQETQYF
TRBV11-2	-	TRBJ2-2	-	TGTGCCAGCAGCTTAGGTGGGGCCTTCACCGGGGAGCTGTTTTTT	CASSLGGAFTGELFF
TRBV2	-	TRBJ1-4	TRBD1	TGTGCCAGCAGTACAGGGGGCTTGGCTAATGAAAAACTGTTTTTT	CASSTGGLANEKLFF
TRBV19	-	TRBJ2-1	-	TGTGCCAGTAGTATAGTCGGGCGATCCCACAATGAGCAGTTCTTC	CASSIVGRSHNEQFF
TRBV9	-	TRBJ1-2	-	TGTGCCAGCAGCGTAGCTGAAAGCCATGGCTACACCTTC	CASSVAESHGYTF
TRBV11-2	once	TRBJ2-5	-	TGTGCCAGCAGCCTATCGGGGACTGGGGAGACCCAGTACTTC	CASSLSGTGETQYF
TRBV29-1	-	TRBJ2-7	-	TGCAGCGTTTCTGGGGAGCGGGCCTTGACCGACGAGCAGTACTTC	CSVSGERALTDEQYF
TRBV4-3	-	TRBJ1-1	-	TGCGCCAGCAGCCCCTATTTGAACACTGAAGCTTTCTTT	CASSPYLNTEAFF
TRBV12-3/TRBV12-4	-	TRBJ2-1	-	TGTGCCAGCAGCGCCAACAGGGTAGAGGAGTTCTTC	CASSANRVEEFF
TRBV18	few	TRBJ2-5	-	TGTGCCAGCTCACCACAGTACCAAGAGACCCAGTACTTC	CASSPQYQETQYF
TRBV6-5	once	TRBJ1-1	-	TGTGCCAGCAACGGAGTGAACACTGAAGCTTTCTTT	CASNGVNTEAFF
TRBV20-1	-	TRBJ1-5	-	TGCAGTGCTAGTCGGCAGGGGAGAAAGCAGCCCCAGCATTTT	CSASRQGRKQPQHF
TRBV5-3	-	TRBJ2-7	TRBD1	TGTGCCAGAAGCTTGGTGGGACAGGGGACCCCCTACGAGCAGTACTTC	CARSLVGQGTPYEQYF
TRBV5-1	-	TRBJ1-2	-	TGCGCCAGCAGCCCTGGGGGGGGTACAGGGCGCTATGGCTACACCTTC	CASSPGGGTGRYGYTF
TRBV6-5	-	TRBJ2-7	-	TGTGCCAGCATTGCTCATGAGACCTACGAGCAGTACTTC	CASIAHETYEQYF
TRBV7-9	-	TRBJ1-3	-	TGTGCCAGCACCGACCTACAGGAAACCGGCTCTGGAAACACCATATATTTT	CASTDLQETGSGNTIYF
TRBV6-6	-	TRBJ2-1	-	TGTGCCAGCAGTCGGTCGGACCCGGGTTACAATGAGCAGTTCTTC	CASSRSDPGYNEQFF
TRBV7-6	-	TRBJ2-3	-	TGTGCCAGCAGCTTAGCTAATCCGACAGATACGCAGTATTTT	CASSLANPTDTQYF